The 20 T cell receptor beta chains below were found in one sample sequenced in a study of blood T cell repertoires in COVID-19. Produced via immunoSEQ multiplex PCR; TCRdb's table is partial and in-frame only. Altogether under 350,000 clones are present, 80% to 90% being singletons, with the ten largest covering roughly 4.2%. The specimen was PBMCs or T cells enriched from blood (not recorded which). Receptor source: a middle-aged woman with acute COVID-19.

CDR3 DNA: TGTGCCAGCAGTTACCCTGGGACAGGATACGAGCAGTACTTC. Amino acid sequence: CASSYPGTGYEQYF. The gene calls are TRBV6-2 or TRBV6-3 and TRBJ2-7; 8 bases align to TRBD1. Germline V gives CDR1 MNHEY, CDR2 SVGEGT. The V gene end was trimmed by 2 bases and the J gene end by 4 bases; junction bases not matched to a gene: 4. The CDR3 is 14 residues long.

This clone was counted between two and nine times. CDR3 region: CASSYFQGITEAFF. CDR3 in DNA: TGTGCCAGCAGTTACTTCCAGGGCATCACTGAAGCTTTCTTT. The chain uses TRBV6-6 and TRBJ1-1, with D tentatively TRBD1 (5 bases). Germline V lookup: CDR1 MNHNY, CDR2 SVGAGI (reference sequence). With 1 base removed from V and 4 bases from J, the gap between germline ends came to 10 bases. CDR3 length: 14 residues.

The CDR3 is CASSVAPTSGPYEQYF. In DNA form, the CDR3 reads TGTGCCAGCAGCGTAGCTCCGACTAGCGGGCCCTACGAGCAGTACTTC. The chain employs TRBV9 and TRBJ2-7; TRBD2 matches at 10 bases. CDR3 length: 16 amino acids. Germline V lookup: CDR1 SGDLS, CDR2 YYNGEE. Trimming took 0 bases from V and 2 from J; bases not matched to a gene: 5.

As concerns this clone: This CDR3 is also generated by other DNA sequences in the sample. The rearrangement uses TRBV15 and TRBJ1-2; 9 bases map to TRBD1. The CDR3 spans 14 residues. CDR1 and CDR2 from the germline V gene are LNHNV and YYDKDF (reference sequence). V was pared by 1 base and J by 4 bases, with 1 base of the junction left unmatched. The CDR3 loop reads CATSRGQGGYGYTF. The CDR3 bases are TGTGCCACCAGCAGAGGACAGGGGGGCTATGGCTACACCTTC.

The CDR3 bases are TGCGCCAGCAGCCAAGCTCTTGACAGCGTCTACGAGCAGTACTTC. Translated, it gives CASSQALDSVYEQYF. The chain links TRBV4-1 to TRBJ2-7; D possibly corresponds to TRBD1 (5 bases). Trimming shortened V by 1 base and J by 3 bases, and 13 bases separated the two germline ends. The CDR3 runs 15 residues. Germline CDR1 MGHRA, CDR2 YSYEKL.

The chain has TRBV7-9 and TRBJ1-5; D ambiguous. This CDR3 is 17 amino acids long. V lost 0 bases to trimming and J lost 0 bases, with 12 bases between them. CDR1 and CDR2 from the germline V gene are SEHNR and FQNEAQ (reference sequence). CDR3 sequence (DNA): TGTGCCAGCAGCTTAGCTAGCGGGTACGGTAGCAATCAGCCCCAGCATTTT. The encoded protein is CASSLASGYGSNQPQHF.

The chain is built from TRBV7-9 and TRBJ1-2; D gene uncertain. This CDR3 spans 12 amino acids. With 3 bases removed from V and 3 bases from J, the gap between germline ends came to 5 bases. Germline-derived CDR1 and CDR2 are SEHNR and FQNEAQ (reference sequence). Here the CDR3 DNA reads TGTGCCAGCAGCTTGTCCGACTATGGCTACACCTTC. Translation gives CASSLSDYGYTF.

The CDR3 is CASSGGDLSGNTIYF. CDR3 nucleotide sequence: TGCGCCAGCAGTGGAGGGGACCTCTCTGGAAACACCATATATTTT. The gene calls are TRBV5-1 and TRBJ1-3; D possibly corresponds to TRBD1 (5 bases). CDR3 length: 15 amino acids. Germline V gene lookup returns CDR1 SGHRS and CDR2 YFSETQ. Trimming left V 5 bases short and J 0 bases short, with 12 bases between.

The J gene is TRBJ1-1, the V gene TRBV18; D gene uncertain. CDR3 length: 14 amino acids. V was trimmed by 3 bases and J by 1 base, leaving 9 bases between them. From germline, CDR1 is KGHSH and CDR2 LQKENI. CDR3 residues: CASSPAVSNTEAFF. Written as DNA, the CDR3 is TGTGCCAGCTCACCCGCAGTGTCGAACACTGAAGCTTTCTTT.

This chain connects TRBV7-2 to TRBJ1-5; D may be TRBD1 (6 bases). V lost 1 base and J 1 base, leaving 8 bases between the germline ends. This CDR3 comprises 15 residues. CDR1 is SGHTA and CDR2 is FQGNSA in the germline V gene. In DNA, the CDR3 is TGTGCCAGCAGCTTAGGCAGGGGAAGCAATCAGCCCCAGCATTTT. This sequence encodes CASSLGRGSNQPQHF.

V and J are TRBV7-2 and TRBJ2-4; D is possibly TRBD1 (5 bases). This CDR3 is built from 15 residues. Trimming took 5 bases from V and 2 from J, leaving 13 bases between them. Germline loops: CDR1 SGHTA, CDR2 FQGNSA. The CDR3 reads CASSPYRQTKNIQYF. In DNA form, the CDR3 reads TGTGCCAGCAGCCCGTATCGACAGACCAAAAACATTCAGTACTTC.

V and J are TRBV14 and TRBJ1-2; the match to TRBD1 covers 9 bases. The CDR3 totals 16 residues. The germline gives CDR1 SGHDN, CDR2 FVKESK. V shed 4 bases, J shed 6 bases, and the junction held 12 bases outside the gene matches. The CDR3 DNA reads TGTGCCAGCAGCCCCAAACTCCGGACAGGGGATGATGGCTACACCTTC. It specifies CASSPKLRTGDDGYTF.

The V and J genes are TRBV4-2 and TRBJ2-5; 7 bases are a match to TRBD2. J gave up 4 bases and V 4 bases, and 6 bases lay outside the gene matches. CDR3 length equals 14 residues. CDR1 and CDR2 from the germline V gene are LGHNA and YNFKEQ. The CDR3 sequence is CASSRSGEGETQYF. The CDR3 bases are TGTGCCAGCAGCCGCTCCGGGGAGGGAGAGACCCAGTACTTC.

The V gene is TRBV15, the J gene TRBJ2-7, with D perhaps matching TRBD1 (6 bases). Germline V CDR1 and CDR2: LNHNV, YYDKDF (reference sequence). V was trimmed by 2 bases and J by 6 bases, leaving 20 bases between them. The CDR3 is made up of 16 amino acids. In DNA, the CDR3 is TGTGCCACCAGCAGACCACTGGACAGAGGGTCGAGCGAGCAGTACTTC. This gives the protein CATSRPLDRGSSEQYF.

This clone was seen more than once but under ten times. The chain links TRBV7-2 to TRBJ2-2, with a weak D call TRBD1 (5 bases). The CDR3 contains 14 residues. Germline V gene lookup returns CDR1 SGHTA and CDR2 FQGNSA. V dropped 7 bases and J dropped 1 base, with 10 bases sitting between them. The CDR3 coding sequence is TGTGCCAGCAACCAACAGGTGAACACCGGGGAGCTGTTTTTT. The encoded protein is CASNQQVNTGELFF.

This clone was observed a single time. The CDR3 DNA reads as TGCAGCGTTGCCCTTATGACAGGGAAAGCTTTCTTT. As protein: CSVALMTGKAFF. The chain has TRBV29-1 and TRBJ1-1; 7 nucleotides agree with TRBD1. The V gene end was trimmed by 4 bases and the J gene end by 9 bases; junction bases not matched to a gene: 8. There are 12 residues in the CDR3. Per germline, CDR1 SQVTM and CDR2 ANQGSEA.

The V gene is TRBV13, the J gene TRBJ2-2, with 11 bases lining up with TRBD2. V lost 5 bases to trimming and J lost 4 bases; unmatched junction nucleotides: 12. The CDR3 totals 18 residues. The germline V gene encodes CDR1 PRHDT and CDR2 FYEKMQ (reference sequence). The CDR3 DNA follows: TGTGCCAGCAGCGAGAAGACCTTAGCGGGGGGGCCCACCGGGGAGCTGTTTTTT. Translating gives CASSEKTLAGGPTGELFF.

This sequence joins TRBV15 and TRBJ1-1; D is unclear. The V and J ends lost 4 bases and 1 base respectively, with 16 bases between them. This CDR3 has 16 amino acids. Germline V gene lookup returns CDR1 LNHNV and CDR2 YYDKDF (reference sequence). In nucleotides, the CDR3 is TGTGCCACCAGCAACGTCTTCACCCGGGGGAACACTGAAGCTTTCTTT. Translating it yields CATSNVFTRGNTEAFF.

The chain couples TRBV20-1 to TRBJ1-2, with D possibly being TRBD1 (6 bases). V lost 3 bases and J lost 0, with 14 bases in between. The CDR3 spans 15 residues. Germline CDR1 and CDR2: DFQATT and SNEGSKA (reference sequence). This CDR3 is CSASGQSTPNYGYTF. In DNA, the CDR3 is TGCAGTGCTAGTGGACAGTCAACCCCTAACTATGGCTACACCTTC.

This chain links TRBV15 with TRBJ1-5; D is unresolved. Trimming took 0 bases from V and 4 from J, leaving 10 bases between them. The CDR3 length is 15 residues. Germline V lookup: CDR1 LNHNV, CDR2 YYDKDF (reference sequence). The CDR3 nucleotides read TGTGCCACCAGCAGAGATCCTCTCGGGAATCAGCCCCAGCATTTT. It codes for CATSRDPLGNQPQHF.